This T cell receptor (beta chain) was identified during a study of T cell changes during pregnancy in multiple sclerosis. The J segment lost 1 base and the V segment lost 0 bases, leaving 4 bases of the junction unmatched. The CDR3 has 16 residues. The V gene's germline CDR1 is LNHDA and CDR2 SQIVND (reference sequence). The table came from immunoSEQ multiplex PCR; TCRdb's copy has only in-frame clones and leaves some out. Of roughly 60,000 clones listed, more than 85% are singletons. The sequencing here drew on peripheral blood, taken before pregnancy. The TCR originated in a female donor with multiple sclerosis, enrolled in a pregnancy study. The chain combines TRBV19 with TRBJ2-3, with 7 positions matching TRBD2. In DNA form, the CDR3 reads TGTGCCAGTAGTATAGATTTGGCGGGGGGCACAGATACGCAGTATTTT. Translation: CASSIDLAGGTDTQYF.